This T cell receptor (beta chain) emerged from a study of blood T cell repertoires in COVID-19. V dropped 0 bases and J dropped 12 bases, with 21 bases sitting between them. The CDR3 runs 16 residues. Germline-derived CDR1 and CDR2 are LGHDT and YNNKEL (reference sequence). The table came from immunoSEQ multiplex PCR; TCRdb's copy has only in-frame clones and leaves some out. The sample lists tens of thousands of clones; nearly 90% were seen once. The sequenced material came from peripheral blood. This clonotype was sampled from a man aged 45-60 years with active COVID-19. The chain uses TRBV3-1 (or the pseudogene TRBV3-2) and TRBJ2-1, with TRBD2 as a possible D gene (5 bases). The CDR3 DNA sequence: TGTGCCAGCAGCCAAGAGAGAAGGACTCGGCGACGTGTGCAGTTCTTC. It encodes CASSQERRTRRRVQFF.